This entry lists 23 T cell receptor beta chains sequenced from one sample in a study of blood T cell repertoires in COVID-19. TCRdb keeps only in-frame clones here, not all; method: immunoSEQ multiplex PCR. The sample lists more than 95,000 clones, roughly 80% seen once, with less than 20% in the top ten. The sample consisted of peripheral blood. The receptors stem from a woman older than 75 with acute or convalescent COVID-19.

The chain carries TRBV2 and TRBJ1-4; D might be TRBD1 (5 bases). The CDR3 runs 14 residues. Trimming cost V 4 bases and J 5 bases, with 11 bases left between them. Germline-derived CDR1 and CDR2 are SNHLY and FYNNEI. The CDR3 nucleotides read TGTGCCAGCAGTGCAGGGAGGGGAAATGAAAAACTGTTTTTT. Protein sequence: CASSAGRGNEKLFF.

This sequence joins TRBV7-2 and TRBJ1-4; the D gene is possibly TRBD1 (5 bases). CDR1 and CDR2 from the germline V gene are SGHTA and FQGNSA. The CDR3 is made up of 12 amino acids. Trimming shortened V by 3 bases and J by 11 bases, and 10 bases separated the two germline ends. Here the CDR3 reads CASSLGGEKLFF. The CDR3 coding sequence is TGTGCCAGCAGCTTGGGGGGGGAGAAACTGTTTTTT.

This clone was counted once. The CDR3 region is CASSIRSGDGFRGEQFF. The CDR3 bases are TGTGCCAGTAGTATTAGAAGCGGAGACGGGTTCAGGGGTGAGCAGTTCTTC. The rearrangement uses TRBV19 and TRBJ2-1; D possibly corresponds to TRBD1 (6 bases). Germline V CDR1 and CDR2: LNHDA, SQIVND (reference sequence). V lost 3 bases, J lost 9 bases, and 24 bases lay in between. The CDR3 has 17 amino acids.

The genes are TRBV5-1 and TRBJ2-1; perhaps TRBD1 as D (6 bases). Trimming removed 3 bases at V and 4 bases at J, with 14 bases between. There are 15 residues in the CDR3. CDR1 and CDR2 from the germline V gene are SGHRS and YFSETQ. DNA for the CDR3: TGCGCCAGCAGCTCCAGCCAGGGGACGTACAATGAGCAGTTCTTC. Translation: CASSSSQGTYNEQFF. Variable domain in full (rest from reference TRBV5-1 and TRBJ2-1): KAGVTQTPRYLIKTRGQQVTLSCSPISGHRSVSWYQQTPGQGLQFLFEYFSETQRNKGNFPGRFSGRQFSNSRSEMNVSTLELGDSALYLCASSSSQGTYNEQFFGPGTRLTVL.

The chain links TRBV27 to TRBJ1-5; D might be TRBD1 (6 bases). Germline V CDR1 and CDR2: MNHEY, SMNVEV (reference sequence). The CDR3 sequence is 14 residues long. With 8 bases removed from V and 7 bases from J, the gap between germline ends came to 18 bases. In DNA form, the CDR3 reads TGTGCCAGCGGCCTGAATGGGGGCCGGCAGCCCCAGCATTTT. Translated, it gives CASGLNGGRQPQHF.

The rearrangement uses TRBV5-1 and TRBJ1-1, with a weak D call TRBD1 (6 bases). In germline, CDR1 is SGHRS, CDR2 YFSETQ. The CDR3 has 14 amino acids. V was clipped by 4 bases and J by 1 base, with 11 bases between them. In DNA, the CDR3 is TGCGCCAGCAGCCCGGACAGACCGAACACTGAAGCTTTCTTT. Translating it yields CASSPDRPNTEAFF.

In DNA form, the CDR3 reads TGCGCCAGCAGCTGGACTAGCTCCTACTCTGGGGCCAACGTCCTGACTTTC. Its protein product is CASSWTSSYSGANVLTF. J is TRBJ2-6 and V is TRBV5-1, with 8 bases fitting TRBD2. With V trimmed by 3 bases and J by 0 bases, 5 bases remained unmatched. The CDR3 is made up of 17 amino acids. Germline V lookup: CDR1 SGHRS, CDR2 YFSETQ.

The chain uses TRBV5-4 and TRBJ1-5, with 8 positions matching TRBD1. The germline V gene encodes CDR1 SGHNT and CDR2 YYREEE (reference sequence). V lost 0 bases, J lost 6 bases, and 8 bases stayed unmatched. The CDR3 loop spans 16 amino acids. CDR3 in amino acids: CASSLGGSGGGQPQHF. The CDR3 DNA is TGTGCCAGCAGCTTGGGAGGTTCAGGGGGCGGTCAGCCCCAGCATTTT. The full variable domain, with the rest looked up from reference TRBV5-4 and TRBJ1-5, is ETGVTQSPTHLIKTRGQQVTLRCSSQSGHNTVSWYQQALGQGPQFIFQYYREEENGRGNFPPRFSGLQFPNYSSELNVNALELDDSALYLCASSLGGSGGGQPQHFGDGTRLSIL.

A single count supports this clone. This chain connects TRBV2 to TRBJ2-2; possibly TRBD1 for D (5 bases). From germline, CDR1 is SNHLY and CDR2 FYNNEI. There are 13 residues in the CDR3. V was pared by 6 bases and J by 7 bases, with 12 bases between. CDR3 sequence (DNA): TGTGCCAGCAGAGGCAGGGTGGACGGGGAGCTGTTTTTT. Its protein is CASRGRVDGELFF. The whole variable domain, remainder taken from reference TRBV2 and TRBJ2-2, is EPEVTQTPSHQVTQMGQEVILRCVPISNHLYFYWYRQILGQKVEFLVSFYNNEISEKSEIFDDQFSVERPDGSNFTLKIRSTKLEDSAMYFCASRGRVDGELFFGEGSRLTVL.

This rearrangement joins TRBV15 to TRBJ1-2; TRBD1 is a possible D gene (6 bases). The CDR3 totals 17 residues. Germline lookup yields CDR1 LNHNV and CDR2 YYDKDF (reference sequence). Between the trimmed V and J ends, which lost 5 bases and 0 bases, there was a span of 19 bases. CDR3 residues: CATSRNPGATSNYGYTF. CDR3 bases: TGTGCCACCAGCCGCAACCCAGGGGCAACATCTAACTATGGCTACACCTTC.

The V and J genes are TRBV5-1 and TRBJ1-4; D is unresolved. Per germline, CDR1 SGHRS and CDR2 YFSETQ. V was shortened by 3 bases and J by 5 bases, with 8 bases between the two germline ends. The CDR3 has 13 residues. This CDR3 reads CASSSGSNEKLFF. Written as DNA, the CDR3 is TGCGCCAGCAGCTCCGGGTCGAATGAAAAACTGTTTTTT. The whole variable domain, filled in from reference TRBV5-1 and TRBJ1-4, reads KAGVTQTPRYLIKTRGQQVTLSCSPISGHRSVSWYQQTPGQGLQFLFEYFSETQRNKGNFPGRFSGRQFSNSRSEMNVSTLELGDSALYLCASSSGSNEKLFFGSGTQLSVL.

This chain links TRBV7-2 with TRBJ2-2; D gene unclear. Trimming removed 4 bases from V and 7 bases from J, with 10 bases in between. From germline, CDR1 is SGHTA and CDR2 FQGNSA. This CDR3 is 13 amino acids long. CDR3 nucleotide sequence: TGTGCCAGCAGCTCCCTTTTAGACGGGGAGCTGTTTTTT. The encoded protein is CASSSLLDGELFF.

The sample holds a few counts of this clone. CDR3 DNA sequence: TGTGCCAGCAGCCTAGGACAGGGAAGGAACACCGGGGAGCTGTTTTTT. Translation gives CASSLGQGRNTGELFF. The gene calls are TRBV14 and TRBJ2-2, with 8 nucleotides matching TRBD1. V was pared by 4 bases and J by 1 base, with 5 bases of the junction left unmatched. The CDR3 sequence is 16 residues long. CDR1 is SGHDN and CDR2 is FVKESK in the germline V gene.

This chain's CDR3 is CASSPGTGGINQPQHF. In DNA, the CDR3 is TGTGCCAGCAGCCCCGGGACAGGGGGCATCAATCAGCCCCAGCATTTT. The V call is TRBV7-2, the J call TRBJ1-5; 12 positions agree with TRBD1. V gave up 5 bases and J gave up 3 bases; unmatched junction bases: 5. The CDR3 totals 16 residues. The germline gives CDR1 SGHTA, CDR2 FQGNSA.

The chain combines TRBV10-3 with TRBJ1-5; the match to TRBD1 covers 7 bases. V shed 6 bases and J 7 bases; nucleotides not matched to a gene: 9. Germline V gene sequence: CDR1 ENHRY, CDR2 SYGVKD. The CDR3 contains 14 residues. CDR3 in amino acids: CAIRQTGDRQPQHF. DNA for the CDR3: TGTGCCATCAGACAAACAGGGGACCGACAGCCCCAGCATTTT.

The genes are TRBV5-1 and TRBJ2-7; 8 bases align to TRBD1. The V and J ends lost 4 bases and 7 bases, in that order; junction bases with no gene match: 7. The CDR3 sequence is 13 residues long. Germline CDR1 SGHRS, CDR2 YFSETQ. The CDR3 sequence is CASSEGQVPEQYF. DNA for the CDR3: TGCGCCAGCAGCGAGGGACAGGTCCCTGAGCAGTACTTC.

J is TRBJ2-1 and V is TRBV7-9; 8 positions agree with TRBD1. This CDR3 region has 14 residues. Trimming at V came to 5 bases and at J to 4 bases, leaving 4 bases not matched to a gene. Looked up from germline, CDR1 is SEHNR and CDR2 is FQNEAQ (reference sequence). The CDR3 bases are TGTGCCAGCAGCCAGGGGGCGGGTTACAATGAGCAGTTCTTC. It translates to CASSQGAGYNEQFF.

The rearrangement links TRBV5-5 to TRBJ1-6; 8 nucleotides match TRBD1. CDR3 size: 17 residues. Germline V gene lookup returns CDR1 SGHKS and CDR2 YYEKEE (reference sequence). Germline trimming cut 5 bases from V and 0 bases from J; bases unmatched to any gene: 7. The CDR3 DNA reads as TGTGCCAGCAGATATGGACAGGGACGCTCCTATAATTCACCCCTCCACTTT. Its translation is CASRYGQGRSYNSPLHF.

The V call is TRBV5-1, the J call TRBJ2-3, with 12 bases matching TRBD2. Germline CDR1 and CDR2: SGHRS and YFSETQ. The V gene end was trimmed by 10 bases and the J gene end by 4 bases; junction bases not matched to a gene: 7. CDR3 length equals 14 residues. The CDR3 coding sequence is TGCGCCTCTAGCGGGAGGGCGGAGGCAGATACGCAGTATTTT. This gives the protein CASSGRAEADTQYF.

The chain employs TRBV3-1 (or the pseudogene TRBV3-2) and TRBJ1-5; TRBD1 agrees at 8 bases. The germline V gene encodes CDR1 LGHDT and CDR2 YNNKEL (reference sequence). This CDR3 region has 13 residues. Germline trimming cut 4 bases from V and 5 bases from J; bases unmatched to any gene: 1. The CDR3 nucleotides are TGTGCCAGCAGCCCACAGGGGGATCAGCCCCAGCATTTT. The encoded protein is CASSPQGDQPQHF.

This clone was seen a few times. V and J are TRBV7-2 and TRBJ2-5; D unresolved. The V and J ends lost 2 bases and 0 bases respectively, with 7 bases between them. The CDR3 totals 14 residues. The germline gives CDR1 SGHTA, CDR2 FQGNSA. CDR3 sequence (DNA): TGTGCCAGCAGCTTATCGCGGCACCAAGAGACCCAGTACTTC. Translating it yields CASSLSRHQETQYF.

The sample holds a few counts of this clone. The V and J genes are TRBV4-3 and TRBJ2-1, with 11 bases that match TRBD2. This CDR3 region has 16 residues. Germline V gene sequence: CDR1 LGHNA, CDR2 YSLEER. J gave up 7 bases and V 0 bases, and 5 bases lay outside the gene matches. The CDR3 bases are TGCGCCAGCAGCCAAGATTTTAGCGGGAGGGCTAATGAGCAGTTCTTC. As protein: CASSQDFSGRANEQFF.

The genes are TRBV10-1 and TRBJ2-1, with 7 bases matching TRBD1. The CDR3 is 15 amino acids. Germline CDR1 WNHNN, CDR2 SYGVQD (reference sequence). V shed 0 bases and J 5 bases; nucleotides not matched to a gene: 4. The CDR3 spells CASSESGTENNEQFF. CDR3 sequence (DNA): TGCGCCAGCAGTGAGTCCGGGACAGAAAACAATGAGCAGTTCTTC.